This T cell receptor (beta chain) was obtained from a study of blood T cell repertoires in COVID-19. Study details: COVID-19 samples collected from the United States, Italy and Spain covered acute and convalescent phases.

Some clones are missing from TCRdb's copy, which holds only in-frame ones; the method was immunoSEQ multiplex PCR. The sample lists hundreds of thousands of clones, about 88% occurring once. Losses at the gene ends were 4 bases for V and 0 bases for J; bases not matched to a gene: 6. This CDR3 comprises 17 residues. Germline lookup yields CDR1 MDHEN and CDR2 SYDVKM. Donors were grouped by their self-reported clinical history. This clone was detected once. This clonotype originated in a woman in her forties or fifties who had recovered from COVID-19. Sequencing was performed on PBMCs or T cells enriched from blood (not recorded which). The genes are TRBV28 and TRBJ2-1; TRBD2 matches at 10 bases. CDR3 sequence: CASSSLLAGGSYNEQFF. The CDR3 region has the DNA TGTGCCAGCAGTTCCCTGTTAGCGGGAGGCTCCTACAATGAGCAGTTCTTC.